This TCR beta chain was documented in a study of blood T cell repertoires in COVID-19. Study at large: Whether acute or convalescent, the COVID-19 samples came from the United States, Italy and Spain. Nucleic acid was either cDNA or gDNA, and it came from T cells, B-cell-depleted T cells, or PBMCs.

The V and J ends lost 3 bases and 0 bases respectively, with 9 bases between them. From germline, CDR1 is MDHEN and CDR2 SYDVKM. The CDR3 covers 15 residues. In the original analysis: Nucleated cell counts were estimated from reference gene primer amplification. Sequenced by immunoSEQ multiplex PCR; TCRdb stores in-frame clones only, minus some. V and J calls and clone size are given by that table; D and trimming were obtained from the DNA. The sample shows under 150,000 clones, about 84% of them seen only once. The chain is built from TRBV28 and TRBJ2-4; D possibly corresponds to TRBD2 (6 bases). Sequences were obtained from peripheral blood. This TCR came from an elderly woman in a cohort sampled during active or convalescent COVID-19. CDR3 in amino acids: CASSFAGPAKNIQYF. The CDR3 nucleotides read TGTGCCAGCAGTTTCGCGGGGCCAGCCAAAAACATTCAGTACTTC.